The entry that follows covers one TCR beta chain sequence. As a fraction of the sample, this clone is large (0.1 to 1%). This clone's antigen is unknown. Base qualities were left out, and no much larger clone turns up one base away. This sample is drawn from a study of blood T cell repertoires in COVID-19 (TCRdb year 2020). In the study overall: Samples covering the acute and convalescent phases of COVID-19 were provided by collaborators in the United States, Italy and Spain. The prospective study material was composed of cDNA or gDNA derived from T cells, B-cell-depleted T cells, or PBMCs. Deeply sampled blood TCRbeta repertoires from subjects exposed to, actively infected with, or recovered from COVID-19 were included in the dataset. The repertoires were released in a freely available public database intended as a resource for research on the immune response to SARS-CoV-2. The samples were drawn from the first 160 participants of the ongoing ImmuneRACE study and from 950 to 1,500 subjects provided by 6 global collaborators. A de-identified subject ID, COVID-19 status, age in years and sex were almost always included in the sample metadata. Where available, HLA class I and class II types were obtained from metadata supplied by the sample provider rather than from assay-based typing.

On the study overall, not on this receptor specifically: The amount of clinical and demographic metadata varied by source and participant and was provided uncurated.

TCRbeta CDR3 regions were amplified from genomic DNA by means of the immunoSEQ Assay, a bias-controlled multiplex PCR. Per the authors' processing: The number of nucleated cells in each sample was estimated by amplification of reference gene primers within the assay. To quantify the absolute abundance of each unique TCRbeta CDR3 rearrangement, sequence reads were collapsed and filtered. For each sample, productive Simpson clonality was calculated as the square root of Simpson's diversity index across productive rearrangements. TCRdb retrieved this table from immuneACCESS and kept in-frame rearrangements only. Not all clones are present; in checked studies, unresolved V genes account for under half, and no reason is known for the remainder. Clonal size and the V and J genes are those of that table, whereas D and trimming came from the DNA. The sample has 180,000 or so clones on record, around 85% of them singletons. Around 8.2% of the sample is held by the ten biggest clonotypes.

Collaborating institutions collected whole blood in K2EDTA tubes following their own protocols. For TCRbeta analysis, collaborators shipped samples as frozen whole blood, isolated PBMCs, or DNA extracted from either of those sample types. The receptor was derived from a man in his fifties or sixties with acute or convalescent COVID-19. The sequencing sample was made of peripheral blood.

The DNA sequence is TGTGCCAGCGCTCGGGGACTAGCGGGCACCTACGAGCAGTACTTC. It translates to CASARGLAGTYEQYF. The chain employs TRBV27 and TRBJ2-7; 12 central nucleotides agree with TRBD2. The germline V gene encodes CDR1 MNHEY and CDR2 SMNVEV (reference sequence). Compared with germline, V lacks 8 bases and J lacks 2 bases; bases without a gene match: 7. The cysteine opens and the phenylalanine closes a CDR3 of 15 amino acids. The kept DNA is CDR3 alone, 45 bases in frame from the first base.